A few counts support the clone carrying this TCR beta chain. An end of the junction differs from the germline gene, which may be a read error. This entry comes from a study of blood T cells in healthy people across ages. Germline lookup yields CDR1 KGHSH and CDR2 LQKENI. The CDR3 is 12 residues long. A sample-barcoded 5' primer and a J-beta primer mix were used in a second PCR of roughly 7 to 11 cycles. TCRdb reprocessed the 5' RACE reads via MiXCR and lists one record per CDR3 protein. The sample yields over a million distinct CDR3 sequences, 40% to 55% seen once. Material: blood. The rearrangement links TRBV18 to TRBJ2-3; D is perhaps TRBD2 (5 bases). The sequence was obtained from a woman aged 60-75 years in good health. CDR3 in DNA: TGTGCCAGCGCACCGGGAATCGATACGCAGTATTTT. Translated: CASAPGIDTQYF.